One and the same sample provided the 30 T cell receptor beta chains below, sequenced in a study of beta chain features in type 1 diabetes. Whole-study results and caveats: Among all four CD4+ subsets, Type 1 diabetes patients had TCRB CDR3s that were moderately but significantly shorter.

No antigen has been identified for these receptors. Expressed TCRB transcripts got sequenced, as all isolated RNA was reverse transcribed. Sequenced by immunoSEQ multiplex PCR; TCRdb stores in-frame clones only, minus some. The table has 300,000 to 400,000 clones, around 10% seen once. Sequenced material: central memory CD4+ T cells from blood. These receptors all come from a man aged 30 to 45 with type 1 diabetes.

CDR3 DNA sequence: TGTGCCAGCTCACCCAGCCGGACCCCAGATGGCTACACCTTC. It specifies CASSPSRTPDGYTF. The chain recombines TRBV18 with TRBJ1-2; D ambiguous. Per germline, CDR1 KGHSH and CDR2 LQKENI. Trimming left V 3 bases short and J 6 bases short, with 14 bases between. The CDR3 totals 14 residues.

Notes on this clone: Germline and junction disagree at one end, which may indicate a read error. V usage is TRBV5-4 and J usage is TRBJ2-1; maybe TRBD2 (5 bases). This CDR3 comprises 14 residues. Germline loops: CDR1 SGHNT, CDR2 YYREEE (reference sequence). The CDR3, as DNA: TGCGCCAGCAGCCAAGTCGCTAGCAACAATGAGCAGTTCTTC. This encodes CASSQVASNNEQFF.

This clone was counted only a few times. V gene TRBV5-1 combines with J gene TRBJ1-4; D not resolved. The CDR3 has 14 residues. Germline CDR1 reads SGHRS; CDR2 reads YFSETQ. Trimming removed 4 bases from V and 0 bases from J, with 7 bases in between. The CDR3 sequence is CASSPGATNEKLFF. Written as DNA, the CDR3 is TGCGCCAGCAGCCCAGGTGCAACTAATGAAAAACTGTTTTTT.

This clone was detected a few times. This sequence joins TRBV5-1 and TRBJ2-1, with D perhaps TRBD2 (6 bases). CDR3 length: 14 residues. Germline V CDR1 and CDR2: SGHRS, YFSETQ. V dropped 0 bases and J dropped 8 bases, with 12 bases sitting between them. The CDR3: CASSLEGPGDEQFF. CDR3 bases: TGCGCCAGCAGCTTGGAGGGCCCGGGGGATGAGCAGTTCTTC.

The chain has TRBV19 and TRBJ2-7; weak D call: TRBD1 (6 bases). Between the trimmed V and J ends, which lost 2 bases and 3 bases, there was a span of 14 bases. The CDR3 totals 15 residues. Germline V gene lookup returns CDR1 LNHDA and CDR2 SQIVND (reference sequence). The CDR3 sequence: CASSINQGNSYEQYF. The CDR3 DNA reads as TGTGCCAGTAGTATAAACCAGGGGAACAGCTACGAGCAGTACTTC.

The chain recombines TRBV5-1 with TRBJ2-3; 9 bases map to TRBD1. CDR3 length: 15 residues. Trimming removed 0 bases from V and 5 bases from J; junction bases left unmatched: 4. Germline V gene data show CDR1 as SGHRS and CDR2 as YFSETQ. This CDR3 is CASSLVQGAEDTQYF. In DNA, the CDR3 is TGCGCCAGCAGCTTGGTACAGGGGGCTGAAGATACGCAGTATTTT.

The chain joins TRBV30 to TRBJ1-3; the D is unclear. V shed 4 bases and J shed 1 base, with 8 bases lying between them. CDR3 size: 13 residues. From germline, CDR1 is GTSNPN and CDR2 SVGIG (reference sequence). CDR3 sequence (DNA): TGTGCCTGGACTCAGAGATCTGGAAACACCATATATTTT. Amino acids: CAWTQRSGNTIYF.

This chain connects TRBV7-2 to TRBJ2-1, with 9 bases aligning to TRBD2. This CDR3 has 14 residues. The V gene's germline CDR1 is SGHTA and CDR2 FQGNSA. Unmatched junction bases numbered 7, after V lost 5 bases and J lost 8 bases. CDR3 sequence reads: CASSQRLAVDEQFF. The CDR3 coding sequence is TGTGCCAGCAGCCAACGACTAGCGGTCGATGAGCAGTTCTTC. Variable domain in full (rest from reference TRBV7-2 and TRBJ2-1): GAGVSQSPSNKVTEKGKDVELRCDPISGHTALYWYRQSLGQGLEFLIYFQGNSAPDKSGLPSDRFSAERTGGSVSTLTIQRTQQEDSAVYLCASSQRLAVDEQFFGPGTRLTVL.

This clone was seen a handful of times. This chain links TRBV19 with TRBJ2-6; TRBD2 is a possible D gene (7 bases). Trimming left V 9 bases short and J 3 bases short, with 21 bases between. The CDR3 length is 17 residues. CDR1 is LNHDA and CDR2 is SQIVND in the germline V gene (reference sequence). This CDR3 is CARGGAALGFGANVLTF. CDR3 sequence (DNA): TGTGCCAGAGGGGGGGCAGCTTTAGGGTTTGGGGCCAACGTCCTGACTTTC.

This clone was seen at least ten times. J is TRBJ2-3 and V is TRBV28; D possibly matches TRBD1 or TRBD2 (5 bases each). Germline V gene lookup returns CDR1 MDHEN and CDR2 SYDVKM. The ends were cut back, 6 bases at V and 0 bases at J, with 19 bases in the middle. The CDR3 has 17 amino acids. CDR3 loop: CASSTIEGPTSTDTQYF. The CDR3 DNA reads as TGTGCCAGCAGCACGATCGAGGGGCCAACTAGCACAGATACGCAGTATTTT. Full variable domain (outside the CDR3, taken from reference TRBV28 and TRBJ2-3): DVKVTQSSRYLVKRTGEKVFLECVQDMDHENMFWYRQDPGLGLRLIYFSYDVKMKEKGDIPEGYSVSREKKERFSLILESASTNQTSMYLCASSTIEGPTSTDTQYFGPGTRLTVL.

This clone was seen many times. The chain combines TRBV30 with TRBJ1-1; D might be TRBD1 (6 bases). V was shortened by 2 bases and J by 0 bases, with 22 bases between the two germline ends. Germline values: CDR1 GTSNPN, CDR2 SVGIG (reference sequence). This CDR3 is 18 amino acids long. In DNA, the CDR3 is TGTGCCTGGAGTAGGGGGGTCTATGGAAACCTATTGAACACTGAAGCTTTCTTT. This translates into CAWSRGVYGNLLNTEAFF.

The CDR3 DNA is TGTGCCAGCAGTGCCGCGACAGGGGACTACGAGCAGTACTTC. Residues: CASSAATGDYEQYF. This chain uses TRBV6-4 with TRBJ2-7; 8 positions match TRBD1. Losses at the gene ends were 4 bases for V and 3 bases for J; bases not matched to a gene: 5. The V gene's germline CDR1 is MRHNA and CDR2 SNTAGT. This CDR3 spans 14 amino acids.

The chain links TRBV6-5 to TRBJ2-4; 7 nucleotides match TRBD1. The V gene's germline CDR1 is MNHEY and CDR2 SVGAGI. With V trimmed by 5 bases and J by 13 bases, 11 bases remained unmatched. This CDR3 has 13 residues. CDR3 nucleotides: TGTGCCAGCAGTAGTCTACCGGGACAGATGCAGTACTTC. It yields the protein CASSSLPGQMQYF.

This clone was detected only once. The chain is built from TRBV11-2 and TRBJ1-1; D gene ambiguous. The V end was cut by 6 bases, the J end by 0 bases, with 8 bases between. Germline V CDR1 and CDR2: SGHAT, FQNNGV. This CDR3 has 13 residues. This chain's CDR3 is CASSFQVNTEAFF. CDR3 nucleotide sequence: TGTGCCAGCAGTTTTCAGGTGAACACTGAAGCTTTCTTT.

This clone was found a few times. The chain carries TRBV30 and TRBJ2-2; TRBD1 aligns across 10 bases. Germline V gene lookup returns CDR1 GTSNPN and CDR2 SVGIG (reference sequence). J was trimmed by 3 bases and V by 4 bases; bases with no gene match: 5. The CDR3 has 15 residues. The CDR3 DNA follows: TGTGCCTGGAAGAAGGGGACAGGGGACACCGGGGAGCTGTTTTTT. Protein: CAWKKGTGDTGELFF.

This clone was seen a handful of times. This chain links TRBV27 with TRBJ2-5; no clear D gene. This CDR3 region has 14 residues. The V end was cut by 4 bases, the J end by 3 bases, with 12 bases between. CDR1 and CDR2 from the germline V gene are MNHEY and SMNVEV (reference sequence). The CDR3 DNA reads TGTGCCAGCAGTTCGGCCCAGGCTGAAGAGACCCAGTACTTC. Protein product: CASSSAQAEETQYF.

This clone showed up just a few times. This chain connects TRBV7-2 to TRBJ1-2, with D uncertain. The CDR3 covers 14 residues. Germline V lookup: CDR1 SGHTA, CDR2 FQGNSA. The V end was cut by 2 bases, the J end by 1 base, with 8 bases between. The CDR3 here is CASSLLTLNYGYTF. For the CDR3, the DNA is TGTGCCAGCAGCTTATTGACCCTTAACTATGGCTACACCTTC.

This clone was seen a few times. This chain links TRBV11-1 with TRBJ2-1; D call uncertain. The CDR3 length is 15 residues. Looked up from germline, CDR1 is SGHAT and CDR2 is FQDESV (reference sequence). The V end was cut by 4 bases, the J end by 8 bases, with 18 bases between. Here the CDR3 reads CASSSGSGPMHEQFF. DNA for the CDR3: TGTGCCAGCAGCTCCGGCAGTGGCCCTATGCATGAGCAGTTCTTC.

This clone was seen only a few times. The chain is built from TRBV2 and TRBJ2-3; TRBD2 matches at 11 bases. This CDR3 has 16 residues. Trimming cost V 6 bases and J 0 bases; bases outside gene matches: 5. The germline gives CDR1 SNHLY, CDR2 FYNNEI. CDR3: CASRLLAGASTDTQYF. The CDR3 coding sequence is TGTGCCAGCAGGCTACTAGCGGGGGCTAGCACAGATACGCAGTATTTT.

This chain joins TRBV4-2 and TRBJ2-3, with D tentatively TRBD2 (7 bases). CDR3 size: 16 residues. The V end was cut by 4 bases, the J end by 2 bases, with 16 bases between. Germline V CDR1 and CDR2: LGHNA, YNFKEQ. This CDR3 is CASSRASGTTTDTQYF. The CDR3, as DNA: TGTGCCAGCAGCCGGGCCAGCGGGACAACCACAGATACGCAGTATTTT.

This clone has ten or more counts. The rearrangement joins TRBV19 to TRBJ2-5; TRBD2 matches at 11 bases. The CDR3 has 18 amino acids. Germline V lookup: CDR1 LNHDA, CDR2 SQIVND (reference sequence). V was clipped by 4 bases and J by 3 bases; unmatched bases: 13. The CDR3 protein is CASSTRRTSGHTEETQYF. CDR3 DNA sequence: TGTGCCAGTAGTACAAGACGGACTAGCGGGCACACCGAAGAGACCCAGTACTTC.

This clone has only a few counts. This rearrangement joins TRBV18 to TRBJ1-3; the D is unclear. Germline V gene lookup returns CDR1 KGHSH and CDR2 LQKENI. This CDR3 comprises 11 residues. Trimming pared 2 bases from V and 8 bases from J, leaving 4 bases between. The CDR3 sequence is CASSPGDTIYF. The CDR3, as DNA: TGTGCCAGCTCACCAGGGGACACCATATATTTT.

This clone has a handful of counts. The chain links TRBV7-2 to TRBJ2-5, with TRBD2 matching over 12 bases. The CDR3 runs to 19 residues. Per germline, CDR1 SGHTA and CDR2 FQGNSA. Trimming cost V 3 bases and J 4 bases; bases outside gene matches: 15. CDR3 sequence (DNA): TGTGCCAGCAGCTTCCCCTCTAGCGGGAGGGCCAATCTTCGAGAGACCCAGTACTTC. It translates to CASSFPSSGRANLRETQYF.

On this clone: The same CDR3 can be traced to other DNA sequences in this sample. The rearrangement joins TRBV28 to TRBJ2-7, with D perhaps matching TRBD1 (5 bases). CDR1 is MDHEN and CDR2 is SYDVKM in the germline V gene. This CDR3 region has 12 residues. Trimming took 2 bases from V and 3 from J, leaving 5 bases between them. CDR3: CASSLRGYEQYF. CDR3 nucleotides: TGTGCCAGCAGTTTAAGGGGCTACGAGCAGTACTTC.

The J gene is TRBJ1-4, the V gene TRBV18, with TRBD1 identical over 7 bases. This CDR3 comprises 15 residues. Per germline, CDR1 KGHSH and CDR2 LQKENI. The ends lost 5 bases at V and 2 bases at J; junction bases unmatched: 5. CDR3 bases: TGTGCCAGCTCATTCACAGGGGACACTAATGAAAAACTGTTTTTT. Translated: CASSFTGDTNEKLFF.

The V gene is TRBV2, the J gene TRBJ2-5; 12 positions match TRBD1. CDR3 length: 15 amino acids. The germline CDR1 and CDR2 sequences are SNHLY and FYNNEI. J was trimmed by 7 bases and V by 7 bases; bases with no gene match: 10. CDR3 in amino acids: CASTLGTGGAGTQYF. The CDR3 DNA reads TGTGCCAGCACACTTGGGACAGGGGGCGCGGGGACCCAGTACTTC. The whole variable domain, filled in from reference TRBV2 and TRBJ2-5, reads EPEVTQTPSHQVTQMGQEVILRCVPISNHLYFYWYRQILGQKVEFLVSFYNNEISEKSEIFDDQFSVERPDGSNFTLKIRSTKLEDSAMYFCASTLGTGGAGTQYFGPGTRLLVL.

This clone was counted many times. This chain uses TRBV6-4 with TRBJ2-1; no reliable D call. The CDR3 loop spans 15 amino acids. Between the trimmed V and J ends, which lost 0 bases and 6 bases, there was a span of 12 bases. Per the germline V gene, CDR1 is MRHNA and CDR2 is SNTAGT. CDR3 amino acids: CASSDSSGWINEQFF. The CDR3 DNA follows: TGTGCCAGCAGTGACTCTTCGGGTTGGATCAATGAGCAGTTCTTC.

V gene TRBV6-6 combines with J gene TRBJ1-5; D is unresolved. Trimming removed 6 bases at V and 0 bases at J, with 12 bases between. Looked up from germline, CDR1 is MNHNY and CDR2 is SVGAGI (reference sequence). The CDR3 is 15 amino acids. The CDR3 here is CASRPGESSNQPQHF. The CDR3, as DNA: TGTGCCAGCAGGCCCGGAGAGAGTAGCAATCAGCCCCAGCATTTT.

This clone was counted only a few times. The rearrangement joins TRBV6-5 to TRBJ2-3; 9 nucleotides agree with TRBD1. Per the germline V gene, CDR1 is MNHEY and CDR2 is SVGAGI. The junction had 7 bases not matched to a gene; V was cut back by 4 bases and J by 5 bases. The CDR3 is 15 amino acids. CDR3: CASSSQGARGDTQYF. The CDR3 region has the DNA TGTGCCAGCAGTTCACAGGGGGCGCGAGGAGATACGCAGTATTTT.

The sample holds a few counts of this clone. This rearrangement joins TRBV7-9 to TRBJ2-7; D remains ambiguous. V was cut by 5 bases and J by 3 bases, with 8 bases left in between. CDR3 size: 12 residues. The germline gives CDR1 SEHNR, CDR2 FQNEAQ (reference sequence). Written as DNA, the CDR3 is TGTGCCAGCAGCCCCGGGTTCTACGAGCAGTACTTC. Protein product: CASSPGFYEQYF.